Below are 22 T cell receptor beta chains sequenced from a single sample in a study of blood T cell repertoires in COVID-19. Repertoires were generated with immunoSEQ multiplex PCR, while TCRdb's copy carries only in-frame clones and drops some. This sample has about 190,000 clones; around 90% occur once, and the top ten carry about 0.59%. The sequenced material came from peripheral blood. The receptor set was obtained from a man aged 50-60 years with acute or convalescent COVID-19.

This chain connects TRBV7-6 to TRBJ1-1; TRBD1 matches 7 bases. Losses at the gene ends were 1 base for V and 2 bases for J; bases not matched to a gene: 10. The CDR3 contains 17 residues. From germline, CDR1 is SGHVS and CDR2 FNYEAQ. The CDR3 is CASSLEVRGTINTEAFF. CDR3 DNA: TGTGCCAGCAGCTTAGAGGTCAGGGGGACCATTAACACTGAAGCTTTCTTT.

The V gene is TRBV9, the J gene TRBJ2-3; the D gene is possibly TRBD1 (6 bases). The CDR3 runs to 16 residues. CDR1 and CDR2 from the germline V gene are SGDLS and YYNGEE. Trimming pared 0 bases from V and 2 bases from J, leaving 13 bases between. CDR3 residues: CASSVAGTRYTDTQYF. CDR3 coding DNA: TGTGCCAGCAGCGTAGCCGGGACACGATACACAGATACGCAGTATTTT.

This chain joins TRBV7-3 and TRBJ1-1; maybe TRBD1 (6 bases). Per the germline V gene, CDR1 is SGHTA and CDR2 is FQGTGA. Trimming cost V 5 bases and J 0 bases, with 13 bases left between them. CDR3 length equals 15 residues. The CDR3 spells CASSPSTGMNTEAFF. Here the CDR3 DNA reads TGTGCCAGCAGCCCTTCGACAGGAATGAACACTGAAGCTTTCTTT.

The CDR3 region is CASSLAGGVFEAFF. As DNA, the CDR3 is TGTGCCAGCAGTTTGGCGGGGGGGGTCTTTGAAGCTTTCTTT. This sequence joins TRBV27 and TRBJ1-1; D is possibly TRBD1 (5 bases). V gave up 3 bases and J gave up 7 bases, with 15 bases separating them. CDR1 is MNHEY and CDR2 is SMNVEV in the germline V gene (reference sequence). The CDR3 sequence is 14 residues long.

The CDR3 sequence: CASRYTSGRSGDTQYF. DNA of the CDR3: TGTGCCAGCAGATACACTAGCGGGAGATCTGGAGATACGCAGTATTTT. The rearrangement uses TRBV7-9 and TRBJ2-3; TRBD2 matches 11 bases. The CDR3 is made up of 16 amino acids. CDR1 is SEHNR, CDR2 FQNEAQ, per germline (reference sequence). The trim removed 6 bases at V and 5 bases at J, leaving 10 bases unmatched.

The V and J genes are TRBV20-1 and TRBJ1-1; a weak D match, TRBD1 (6 bases). CDR3 length equals 12 residues. Germline V gene sequence: CDR1 DFQATT, CDR2 SNEGSKA (reference sequence). V was pared by 3 bases and J by 8 bases, with 13 bases between. The CDR3 DNA sequence: TGCAGTGCTAGTGGTTGGACAGAGGAAGCTTTCTTT. It codes for CSASGWTEEAFF.

V is TRBV27 and J is TRBJ2-5; 9 nucleotides align to TRBD1. This CDR3 has 15 amino acids. V dropped 3 bases and J dropped 3; count of bases not matched to a gene: 5. Per germline, CDR1 MNHEY and CDR2 SMNVEV (reference sequence). CDR3 region: CASSLGTGREETQYF. DNA of the CDR3: TGTGCCAGCAGTTTGGGGACAGGGCGTGAAGAGACCCAGTACTTC.

The CDR3 sequence: CASSLAAGAPYNEQFF. CDR3 sequence (DNA): TGTGCCAGCAGCTTAGCAGCAGGGGCCCCCTACAATGAGCAGTTCTTC. J is TRBJ2-1 and V is TRBV7-9; D may be TRBD1 (6 bases). The V and J ends lost 0 bases and 2 bases respectively, with 11 bases between them. This CDR3 is 16 amino acids long. The germline V gene has CDR1 SEHNR and CDR2 FQNEAQ (reference sequence).

The chain uses TRBV5-1 and TRBJ2-2, with D possibly TRBD1 on 6 matching bases. The CDR3 length is 14 residues. CDR1 is SGHRS, CDR2 YFSETQ, per germline. The V and J ends lost 4 bases and 6 bases respectively, with 13 bases between them. The CDR3 DNA sequence: TGCGCCAGCAGCGTACAGGGTGAGGCCGGGGAGCTGTTTTTT. Its protein is CASSVQGEAGELFF.

The rearrangement uses TRBV4-1 and TRBJ2-4; 9 positions agree with TRBD1. Germline CDR1 and CDR2: MGHRA and YSYEKL. Trimming took 1 base from V and 0 from J; bases not matched to a gene: 4. The CDR3 is 17 residues long. The CDR3 DNA sequence: TGCGCCAGCAGCCAAGTAAACAGGGGGCCAGCCAAAAACATTCAGTACTTC. It translates to CASSQVNRGPAKNIQYF.

A few counts support this clone. This chain links TRBV20-1 with TRBJ1-2; possible D gene TRBD1, 6 bases. The germline V gene has CDR1 DFQATT and CDR2 SNEGSKA (reference sequence). This CDR3 is built from 12 residues. Trimming left V 3 bases short and J 8 bases short, with 13 bases between. CDR3 loop: CSASGGRVGYTF. The CDR3 nucleotides are TGCAGTGCTAGTGGGGGGCGAGTGGGCTACACCTTC.

The chain links TRBV7-2 to TRBJ2-7; 8 positions match TRBD2. In germline, CDR1 is SGHTA, CDR2 FQGNSA. The ends lost 1 base at V and 2 bases at J; junction bases unmatched: 4. The length of the CDR3 is 15 residues. CDR3 sequence (DNA): TGTGCCAGCAGCTTAGGAAGCGGGGGCACCTACGAGCAGTACTTC. As protein: CASSLGSGGTYEQYF.

The chain has TRBV9 and TRBJ2-3, with D possibly matching TRBD1 (5 bases). CDR1 is SGDLS, CDR2 YYNGEE, per germline. V shed 6 bases and J shed 0 bases, with 14 bases lying between them. This CDR3 contains 15 residues. The CDR3 DNA sequence: TGTGCCAGCAACCCTACAGGAGCTAGCACAGATACGCAGTATTTT. Its protein product is CASNPTGASTDTQYF.

This sequence joins TRBV18 and TRBJ1-2, with TRBD1 matching 7 bases. J gave up 2 bases and V 6 bases, and 3 bases lay outside the gene matches. The CDR3 is 13 amino acids. The germline CDR1 and CDR2 sequences are KGHSH and LQKENI. CDR3 sequence: CASSGDSNYGYTF. DNA for the CDR3: TGTGCCAGCTCCGGGGACAGCAACTATGGCTACACCTTC.

This chain uses TRBV28 with TRBJ1-2, with D uncertain. The CDR3 sequence is 11 residues long. Germline V gives CDR1 MDHEN, CDR2 SYDVKM. The CDR3 sequence is CGIGGNYGYTF. The CDR3 nucleotides read TGTGGGATCGGAGGGAACTATGGCTACACCTTC.

The chain has TRBV11-2 and TRBJ2-1, with TRBD2 matching over 13 bases. CDR3 size: 15 residues. Germline lookup yields CDR1 SGHAT and CDR2 FQNNGV. V lost 5 bases, J lost 9 bases, and 7 bases stayed unmatched. Here the CDR3 DNA reads TGTGCCAGCAGCACCGGGACTAGCGGGGTCGCTGAGCAGTTCTTC. This encodes CASSTGTSGVAEQFF. The full variable domain, in which reference TRBV11-2 and TRBJ2-1 provide the parts outside the CDR3, is EAGVAQSPRYKIIEKRQSVAFWCNPISGHATLYWYQQILGQGPKLLIQFQNNGVVDDSQLPKDRFSAERLKGVDSTLKIQPAKLEDSAVYLCASSTGTSGVAEQFFGPGTRLTVL.

This clone was seen just once. The chain couples TRBV25-1 to TRBJ2-2; 7 nucleotides line up with TRBD1. The CDR3 runs to 16 residues. The ends lost 3 bases at V and 0 bases at J; junction bases unmatched: 4. Germline CDR1 reads MGHDK; CDR2 reads SYGVNS. The DNA for the CDR3 is TGTGCCAGCAGTGACTCGGGACAGACGAACACCGGGGAGCTGTTTTTT. This encodes CASSDSGQTNTGELFF.

The chain carries TRBV28 and TRBJ2-7, with D maybe TRBD2 (5 bases). Germline CDR1 is MDHEN and CDR2 is SYDVKM. Trimming pared 5 bases from V and 7 bases from J, leaving 15 bases between. This CDR3 has 13 amino acids. The CDR3 DNA reads as TGTGCCAGCAGTGTAGATATGTGGAGGGAGCAGTACGTC. Translating gives CASSVDMWREQYV.

V gene TRBV4-1 combines with J gene TRBJ2-2; D unresolved. V lost 8 bases, J lost 6 bases, and 16 bases lay in between. CDR1 is MGHRA, CDR2 YSYEKL, per germline. The CDR3 length is 14 residues. In DNA form, the CDR3 reads TGCGCCAGCGCGCGACATACTGGGTCCGGGGAGCTGTTTTTT. Its translation: CASARHTGSGELFF.

The CDR3 loop is CASSYDPGTGNTIYF. The CDR3 DNA follows: TGTGCCAGCAGTTACGATCCGGGGACAGGAAACACCATATATTTT. The V and J genes are TRBV6-6 and TRBJ1-3; D possibly corresponds to TRBD1 (6 bases). CDR1 and CDR2 from the germline V gene are MNHNY and SVGAGI (reference sequence). The CDR3 has 15 residues. V was shortened by 2 bases and J by 4 bases, with 12 bases between the two germline ends.

This clone appeared once. V and J are TRBV7-2 and TRBJ1-5; 11 bases align to TRBD1. V trimming: 5 bases; J trimming: 10 bases; junction bases outside the gene matches: 19. The CDR3 extends over 18 amino acids. CDR1 is SGHTA and CDR2 is FQGNSA in the germline V gene. Here the CDR3 DNA reads TGTGCCAGCAGCCGGACAGGGGGCACTTCGGAGACTCGGGATCCCCAGCATTTT. Translated, it gives CASSRTGGTSETRDPQHF.

This clone has more than one count but fewer than ten. The chain couples TRBV28 to TRBJ1-4; no reliable D call. Trimming cost V 6 bases and J 3 bases, with 14 bases left between them. This CDR3 contains 15 residues. Germline V gene data show CDR1 as MDHEN and CDR2 as SYDVKM. Here the CDR3 reads CASRPLSWSNEKLFF. The DNA for the CDR3 is TGTGCCAGCAGACCCCTCAGTTGGTCTAATGAAAAACTGTTTTTT.